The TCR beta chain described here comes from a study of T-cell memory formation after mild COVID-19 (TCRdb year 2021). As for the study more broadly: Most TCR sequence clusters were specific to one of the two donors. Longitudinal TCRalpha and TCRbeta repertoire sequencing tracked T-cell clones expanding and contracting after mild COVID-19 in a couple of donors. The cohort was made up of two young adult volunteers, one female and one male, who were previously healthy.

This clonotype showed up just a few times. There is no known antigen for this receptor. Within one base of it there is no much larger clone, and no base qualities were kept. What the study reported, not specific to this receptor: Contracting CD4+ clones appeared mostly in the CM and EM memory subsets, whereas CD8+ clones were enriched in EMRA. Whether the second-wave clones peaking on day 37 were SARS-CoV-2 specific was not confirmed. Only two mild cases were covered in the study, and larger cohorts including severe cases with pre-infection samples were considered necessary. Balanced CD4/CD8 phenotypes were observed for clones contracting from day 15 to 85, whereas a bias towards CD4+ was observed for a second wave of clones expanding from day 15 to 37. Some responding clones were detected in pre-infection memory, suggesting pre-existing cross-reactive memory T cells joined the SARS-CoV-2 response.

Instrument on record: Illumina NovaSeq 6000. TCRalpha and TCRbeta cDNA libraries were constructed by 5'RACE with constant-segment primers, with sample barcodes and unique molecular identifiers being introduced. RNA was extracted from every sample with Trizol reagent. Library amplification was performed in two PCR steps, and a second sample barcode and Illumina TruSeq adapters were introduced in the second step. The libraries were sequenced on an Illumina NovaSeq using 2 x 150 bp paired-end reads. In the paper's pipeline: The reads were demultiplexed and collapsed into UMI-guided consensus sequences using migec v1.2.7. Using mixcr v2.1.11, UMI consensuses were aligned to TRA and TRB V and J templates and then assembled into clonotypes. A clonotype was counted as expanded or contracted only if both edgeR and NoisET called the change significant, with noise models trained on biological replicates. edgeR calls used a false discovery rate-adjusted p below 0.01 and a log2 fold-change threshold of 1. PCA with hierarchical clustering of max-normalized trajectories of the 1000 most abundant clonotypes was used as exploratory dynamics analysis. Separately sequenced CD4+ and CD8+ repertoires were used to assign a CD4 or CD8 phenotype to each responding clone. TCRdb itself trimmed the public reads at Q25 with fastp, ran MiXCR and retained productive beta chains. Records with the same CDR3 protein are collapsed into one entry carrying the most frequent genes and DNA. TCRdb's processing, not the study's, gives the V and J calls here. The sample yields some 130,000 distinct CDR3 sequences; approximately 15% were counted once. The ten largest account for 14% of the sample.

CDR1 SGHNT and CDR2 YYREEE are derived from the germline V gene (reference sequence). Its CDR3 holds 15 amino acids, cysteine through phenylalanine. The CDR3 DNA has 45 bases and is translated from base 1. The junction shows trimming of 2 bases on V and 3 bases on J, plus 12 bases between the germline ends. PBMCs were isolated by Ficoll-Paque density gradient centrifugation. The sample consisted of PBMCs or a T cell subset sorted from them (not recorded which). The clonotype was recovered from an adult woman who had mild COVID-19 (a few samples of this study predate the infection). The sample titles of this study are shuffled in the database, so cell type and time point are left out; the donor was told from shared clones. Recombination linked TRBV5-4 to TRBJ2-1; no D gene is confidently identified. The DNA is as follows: TGTGCCAGCAGCTTTCTCGGCGCAGTCTACAATGAGCAGTTCTTC. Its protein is CASSFLGAVYNEQFF.